One TCR beta chain is described in this entry. Its antigen is not known. Trimming removed 5 bases from V and 2 bases from J, with 6 bases in between. In germline, CDR1 is SNHLY, CDR2 FYNNEI. The CDR3 extends over 12 amino acids. The Oncomine TCR Beta short-read assay generated sequence data from the DNA of cultured CD4+ T cells. TCRdb itself ran the PCR reads through MiXCR, one entry per CDR3 protein. The sample holds approximately 3,000 distinct CDR3 sequences, approximately 49% seen once. This record belongs to a study of vaccination and CD4 T cells after COVID-19. Study-level points and caveats: Only post-vaccination samples contained a median 86.3% of the reactive clones in convalescent patients. The median number of SARS-CoV-2-reactive clonotypes increased from roughly 21 to 40, a change that did not reach significance.

Treatment denoted: roughly 10-day PBMC culture with coronavirus spike peptide pools or control peptides (ViraFEST assay). The chain joins TRBV2 to TRBJ1-2; D is ambiguous. Sequencing input: CD4+ T cells from blood, cultured in vitro. The clonotype originates from a human donor who had recovered from COVID-19. DNA of the CDR3: TGTGCCAGCAGTCCTGACAACTATGGCTACACCTTC. Its protein product is CASSPDNYGYTF.